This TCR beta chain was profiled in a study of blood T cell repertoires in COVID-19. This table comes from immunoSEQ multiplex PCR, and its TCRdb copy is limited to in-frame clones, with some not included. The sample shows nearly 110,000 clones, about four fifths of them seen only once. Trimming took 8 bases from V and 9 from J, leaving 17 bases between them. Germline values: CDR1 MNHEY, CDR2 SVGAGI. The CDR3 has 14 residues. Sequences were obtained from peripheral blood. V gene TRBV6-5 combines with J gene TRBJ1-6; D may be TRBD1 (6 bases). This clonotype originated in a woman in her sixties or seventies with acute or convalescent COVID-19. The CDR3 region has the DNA TGTGCCAGCCGTACAGGGTCTCTAAGTTCACCCCTCCACTTT. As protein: CASRTGSLSSPLHF.